Following are 24 T cell receptor beta chains from one sample sequenced in a study of T cells after yellow fever vaccination. TCRdb itself ran the 5' RACE reads through MiXCR, one entry per CDR3 protein. The sample comprises more than 250,000 distinct CDR3 sequences, around 6.8% of which are singletons, and about 18% rests with the top ten. Sequenced material: PBMCs, taken roughly 46 days after the first yellow fever vaccination. These receptor sequences come from a man between 18 and 29 years old who received the YFV17D yellow fever vaccine.

The chain couples TRBV4-1 to TRBJ2-3, with 11 bases identical to TRBD1. The CDR3 contains 15 residues. The germline V gene encodes CDR1 MGHRA and CDR2 YSYEKL. J lost 4 bases, V lost 3 bases, and 3 bases had no gene match. The CDR3 DNA sequence: TGCGCCAGCAGCCAGGGGACAGGGGGTCCAGATACGCAGTATTTT. Translation gives CASSQGTGGPDTQYF.

The rearrangement uses TRBV7-2 and TRBJ2-3; tentatively, D is TRBD1 (6 bases). From germline, CDR1 is SGHTA and CDR2 FQGNSA. The CDR3 sequence is 12 residues long. Trimming removed 4 bases at V and 11 bases at J, with 13 bases between. The CDR3 sequence: CASSWSTGWQYF. In DNA, the CDR3 is TGTGCCAGCAGCTGGAGTACAGGGTGGCAGTATTTT.

The chain uses TRBV5-1 and TRBJ1-4; D is ambiguous. The CDR3 has 15 amino acids. V lost 3 bases to trimming and J lost 3 bases, with 12 bases between them. From germline, CDR1 is SGHRS and CDR2 YFSETQ. CDR3 DNA: TGCGCCAGCAGCTACCAAAGGGCCCCTAATGAAAAACTGTTTTTT. It translates to CASSYQRAPNEKLFF.

This chain links TRBV9 with TRBJ2-5, with 7 bases aligning to TRBD2. The germline V gene has CDR1 SGDLS and CDR2 YYNGEE. CDR3 size: 12 residues. V shed 5 bases, J shed 10 bases, and the junction held 8 bases outside the gene matches. The CDR3 region has the DNA TGTGCCAGCAGTCCCTCTGGGGGGGACCAGTACTTC. It encodes CASSPSGGDQYF.

There are a few counts of this clonotype. The genes are TRBV5-1 and TRBJ2-2, with 7 bases matching TRBD1. Germline CDR1 reads SGHRS; CDR2 reads YFSETQ. The CDR3 runs to 16 residues. The ends lost 0 bases at V and 3 bases at J; junction bases unmatched: 5. The CDR3 DNA reads as TGCGCCAGCAGCTTGGACGGGACAGTCTACACCGGGGAGCTGTTTTTT. It translates to CASSLDGTVYTGELFF.

This clonotype has a handful of counts. This sequence joins TRBV20-1 and TRBJ2-7, with D possibly matching TRBD2 (5 bases). Germline V gene lookup returns CDR1 DFQATT and CDR2 SNEGSKA (reference sequence). The CDR3 has 14 residues. Trimming took off 2 bases at V and 2 bases at J, with 13 bases between the two ends. DNA for the CDR3: TGCAGTGCTAGATCAGACATCGGGACCTACGAGCAGTACTTC. Translated: CSARSDIGTYEQYF.

This clonotype was observed a few times. This sequence joins TRBV7-3 and TRBJ2-5; no firm D call. Trimming removed 2 bases from V and 5 bases from J, with 9 bases in between. This CDR3 is 13 amino acids long. Germline lookup yields CDR1 SGHTA and CDR2 FQGTGA. The CDR3 DNA reads TGTGCCAGCAGCTTAGGTCGGCCGGAGACCCAGTACTTC. Translating gives CASSLGRPETQYF.

A few counts support this clonotype. V is TRBV10-3 and J is TRBJ1-1, with a weak D call TRBD1 (6 bases). CDR1 ENHRY and CDR2 SYGVKD come from the germline V gene. The CDR3 extends over 12 amino acids. The CDR3 nucleotides read TGTGCTGGGGGGCAGGCTACAACTGAAGCTTTCTTT. Encoded protein: CAGGQATTEAFF.

The chain couples TRBV7-3 to TRBJ2-2; D remains unclear. The CDR3 contains 14 residues. Trimming took off 6 bases at V and 4 bases at J, with 12 bases between the two ends. The germline V gene encodes CDR1 SGHTA and CDR2 FQGTGA. As DNA, the CDR3 is TGTGCCAGCAGTCCCGCCTCGGGCACCGGGGAGCTGTTTTTT. Amino acid sequence: CASSPASGTGELFF.

This clonotype was recorded many times. This chain connects TRBV4-3 to TRBJ2-7, with a weak D call TRBD1 (5 bases). This CDR3 region has 15 residues. V was trimmed by 0 bases and J by 3 bases, leaving 12 bases between them. The germline V gene encodes CDR1 LGHNA and CDR2 YSLEER. In DNA form, the CDR3 reads TGCGCCAGCAGCCAAGATCCAGGGATGTTCTACGAGCAGTACTTC. Translation gives CASSQDPGMFYEQYF.

This clonotype was detected only a few times. CDR3 in amino acids: CASRSGTGAEQFF. In DNA form, the CDR3 reads TGTGCCAGCAGATCCGGGACAGGGGCCGAGCAGTTCTTC. The V call is TRBV12-3 or TRBV12-4, the J call TRBJ2-1; 10 nucleotides line up with TRBD1. The CDR3 length is 13 residues. The ends lost 6 bases at V and 10 bases at J; junction bases unmatched: 6.

The V gene is TRBV12-3 or TRBV12-4, the J gene TRBJ2-5, with 8 bases lining up with TRBD2. V was clipped by 5 bases and J by 5 bases; unmatched bases: 4. The CDR3 sequence is 13 residues long. The CDR3 region is CASSKGLGETQYF. The CDR3 bases are TGTGCCAGCAGTAAGGGACTAGGGGAGACCCAGTACTTC.

In this sample, this clonotype turned up a few times. The J gene is TRBJ2-2, the V gene TRBV7-2; perhaps TRBD2 as D (6 bases). V shed 5 bases and J shed 5 bases, with 15 bases lying between them. The CDR3 is made up of 15 amino acids. CDR1 is SGHTA and CDR2 is FQGNSA in the germline V gene. The CDR3 is CASSVRLVGTGELFF. Written as DNA, the CDR3 is TGTGCCAGCAGCGTCCGACTAGTGGGAACCGGGGAGCTGTTTTTT. The whole variable domain, remainder taken from reference TRBV7-2 and TRBJ2-2, is GAGVSQSPSNKVTEKGKDVELRCDPISGHTALYWYRQSLGQGLEFLIYFQGNSAPDKSGLPSDRFSAERTGGSVSTLTIQRTQQEDSAVYLCASSVRLVGTGELFFGEGSRLTVL.

A few counts support this clonotype. The chain has TRBV7-9 and TRBJ2-5, with TRBD2 matching over 14 bases. Trimming removed 6 bases from V and 1 base from J; junction bases left unmatched: 4. The CDR3 totals 16 residues. Germline V lookup: CDR1 SEHNR, CDR2 FQNEAQ (reference sequence). The CDR3 DNA is TGTGCCAGCAGTGGGGGACTAGCGGGGGCCCAAGAGACCCAGTACTTC. It translates to CASSGGLAGAQETQYF.

The V and J genes are TRBV18 and TRBJ2-5; 8 nucleotides agree with TRBD1. The trim removed 6 bases at V and 6 bases at J, leaving 12 bases unmatched. Germline CDR1 reads KGHSH; CDR2 reads LQKENI. The CDR3 sequence is 15 residues long. CDR3 DNA: TGTGCCAGCTCCTCATTCGGACAGGGAGAGAAGACCCAGTACTTC. Translating it yields CASSSFGQGEKTQYF.

V gene TRBV18 combines with J gene TRBJ2-5, with D unresolved. CDR3 length: 12 residues. Trimming removed 5 bases from V and 5 bases from J, with 9 bases in between. Germline assignment: CDR1 KGHSH and CDR2 LQKENI. The CDR3 sequence: CASSDLRETQYF. The CDR3 nucleotides are TGTGCCAGCTCAGACCTACGTGAGACCCAGTACTTC.

This clonotype has only a few counts. The chain joins TRBV5-1 to TRBJ2-1; D may be TRBD1 (5 bases). The CDR3 consists of 14 residues. V was shortened by 0 bases and J by 8 bases, with 12 bases between the two germline ends. Germline V lookup: CDR1 SGHRS, CDR2 YFSETQ. In nucleotides, the CDR3 is TGCGCCAGCAGCTTGGCCCAGGAAGGGGATGAGCAGTTCTTC. This gives the protein CASSLAQEGDEQFF.

J is TRBJ1-1 and V is TRBV5-1; D may be TRBD1 (5 bases). Germline CDR1 reads SGHRS; CDR2 reads YFSETQ. The CDR3 length is 14 residues. Trimming left V 6 bases short and J 4 bases short, with 16 bases between. The CDR3 DNA reads TGCGCCAGCACCCCTGGGGGGGGAAGCACTGAAGCTTTCTTT. Protein sequence: CASTPGGGSTEAFF.

This clonotype has more than one count but fewer than ten. The DNA for the CDR3 is TGCAGTGCTAGCTCGCGACAGACCTACGAGCAGTACTTC. Its translation: CSASSRQTYEQYF. The V and J genes are TRBV20-1 and TRBJ2-7; D is possibly TRBD1 (5 bases). The V end was cut by 3 bases, the J end by 2 bases, with 11 bases between. Germline assignment: CDR1 DFQATT and CDR2 SNEGSKA (reference sequence). The CDR3 covers 13 residues.

This clonotype was detected only a few times. This sequence joins TRBV28 and TRBJ2-7, with 7 bases identical to TRBD1. Trimming cost V 3 bases and J 7 bases; bases outside gene matches: 3. The CDR3 is made up of 12 amino acids. The germline CDR1 and CDR2 sequences are MDHEN and SYDVKM. CDR3 in amino acids: CASSFTGEEQYV. The CDR3 DNA reads TGTGCCAGCAGTTTTACAGGGGAAGAGCAGTACGTC.

This clonotype was recorded a few times. The chain couples TRBV7-2 to TRBJ2-7; unclear D gene. The CDR3 runs 15 residues. Germline-derived CDR1 and CDR2 are SGHTA and FQGNSA. Trimming removed 5 bases at V and 2 bases at J, with 16 bases between. CDR3 amino acids: CASSPSAVSAYEQYF. The CDR3 DNA reads as TGTGCCAGCAGCCCCTCGGCTGTCTCCGCCTACGAGCAGTACTTC.

This clonotype showed up many times. The V gene is TRBV6-1, the J gene TRBJ1-5; 12 positions agree with TRBD1. Germline trimming cut 5 bases from V and 5 bases from J; bases unmatched to any gene: 4. This CDR3 has 15 amino acids. From germline, CDR1 is MNHNS and CDR2 SASEGT. The CDR3 spells CASSTGDRGHQPQHF. The CDR3 region has the DNA TGTGCCAGCAGTACCGGGGACAGGGGGCATCAGCCCCAGCATTTT.

This clonotype was seen more than once but under ten times. This chain joins TRBV5-8 and TRBJ2-5; TRBD1 matches 7 bases. J lost 4 bases, V lost 4 bases, and 13 bases had no gene match. CDR1 SGHTS and CDR2 YDEGEE come from the germline V gene. The CDR3 is 16 amino acids. This CDR3 reads CASSVGQVQVGETQYF. CDR3 nucleotide sequence: TGTGCCAGCAGCGTAGGACAGGTCCAGGTTGGAGAGACCCAGTACTTC.

There are a few counts of this clonotype. The CDR3 loop reads CASSYSSHIQETQYF. The CDR3, as DNA: TGTGCCAGCAGTTACTCGAGTCACATCCAAGAGACCCAGTACTTC. The J gene is TRBJ2-5, the V gene TRBV6-5; D is uncertain. The CDR3 sequence is 15 residues long. The V gene lost 0 bases and the J gene lost 1 base, with 9 bases spanning the gap. Germline V lookup: CDR1 MNHEY, CDR2 SVGAGI.